The entry below describes one T cell receptor beta chain. Individuals drawn from 24 US areas were roughly 18 to 89 years old. Allocation to cohorts depended on clinical history reported by the participants. With 8 bases clipped from V and 6 bases from J, the junction kept 4 bases outside the gene matches. The germline V gene has CDR1 MNHEY and CDR2 SVGEGT. CDR3 size: 14 residues. The source of the sample is a study of blood T cell repertoires in COVID-19. Study context: Sample material is recorded as cDNA or gDNA derived from T cells, B-cell-depleted T cells, or PBMCs.

As handled by the study authors: Reference gene primers were amplified, and this amplification served to estimate nucleated cell counts. Clones were sequenced by immunoSEQ multiplex PCR, and TCRdb holds only the in-frame ones, with some missing. The V and J calls and the clone size are those of that table, but D and trimming were determined from the DNA. The repertoire has approximately 330,000 clones, just under 90% of them found once; the top ten carry over 9%. The V call is TRBV6-2 or TRBV6-3, the J call TRBJ1-6; 10 positions agree with TRBD1. The sequenced sample consisted of PBMCs or T cells enriched from blood (not recorded which). The sequence was collected from a woman aged 25 to 45 who had recovered from COVID-19. CDR3 loop: CASRWTGGNSPLHF. The CDR3, as DNA: TGTGCCAGCCGTTGGACAGGGGGTAATTCACCCCTCCACTTT.